This T cell receptor (beta chain) was observed in a study of T cell responses to AZD1222 COVID-19 vaccine. Broader study findings: Only 5 or 6 individuals given AZD1222 were seropositive at baseline.

Per the germline V gene, CDR1 is KGHDR and CDR2 is SFDVKD. V lost 9 bases to trimming and J lost 13 bases; unmatched junction nucleotides: 11. CDR3 length: 13 amino acids. The method was immunoSEQ multiplex PCR; TCRdb's version includes in-frame clones alone and lacks a portion of them. The repertoire holds about 110,000 clones, with approximately 86% as singletons. Comment on this clone: The antigen is not known.

V and J are TRBV24-1 and TRBJ2-1; TRBD2 matches 10 bases. The sample here was peripheral blood, taken on day 0 of AZD1222 vaccination. The TCR comes from an adult in good health. The CDR3 region has the DNA TGTGCCACCTGTCTGGGAGCGGGGGGGCCTCAGTTCTTC. This sequence encodes CATCLGAGGPQFF.